This T cell receptor (beta chain) was captured by sequencing in a study of T-cell memory formation after mild COVID-19. CDR1 SGHTA and CDR2 FQGNSA come from the germline V gene. CDR3 length: 17 amino acids. V shed 2 bases and J shed 0 bases, with 14 bases lying between them. The sample holds many counts of this clonotype. TCRdb processed the 5' RACE reads anew with MiXCR; each CDR3 protein has one entry. The sample has some 13,000 distinct CDR3 sequences; around 12% are singletons. The TCR was taken from an adult woman who had mild COVID-19 (a few samples of this study predate the infection). Cell type and time point are not known. V and J are TRBV7-2 and TRBJ2-1; tentatively, D is TRBD1 (7 bases). Input material: PBMCs or a T cell subset sorted from them (not recorded which). CDR3 protein: CASSLSPQGGSYNEQFF. CDR3 sequence (DNA): TGTGCCAGCAGCTTATCCCCCCAGGGGGGCTCCTACAATGAGCAGTTCTTC.